The 11 T cell receptor beta chains below come from one sample, sequenced in a study of cytomegalovirus exposure and HLA in healthy donors. PCR primers comprised 60 Vbeta and 13 Jbeta primers. This table comes from immunoSEQ multiplex PCR, and its TCRdb copy is limited to in-frame clones, with some not included. The data contain roughly 190,000 clones, roughly a tenth of them singletons. The sequenced material came from PBMCs. The origin of the receptors is a woman aged 30 to 39 in good health and CMV-seropositive.

The table lists this clone with a few counts. The chain carries TRBV6-5 and TRBJ1-2, with unresolved D. V lost 5 bases and J lost 3, with 16 bases in between. The CDR3 is 15 residues long. Germline V gene data show CDR1 as MNHEY and CDR2 as SVGAGI. CDR3: CASSPTRLSDYGYTF. For the CDR3, the DNA is TGTGCCAGCAGTCCTACTCGGCTCAGCGACTATGGCTACACCTTC.

This clone was seen more than once but under ten times. J is TRBJ2-7 and V is TRBV21-1; the table's D call of TRBD2 was not tested on the DNA. TRBV21-1 is a listed pseudogene. CDR3 length equals 14 residues. The CDR3 spells CASSIGTSEYEQYF. In DNA, the CDR3 is TGTGCCAGCAGCATCGGGACTAGCGAGTACGAGCAGTACTTC.

This clone was observed a few times. The rearrangement uses TRBV10-3 and TRBJ1-5; 7 nucleotides agree with TRBD1. V lost 3 bases, J lost 5 bases, and 4 bases stayed unmatched. CDR3 length equals 14 residues. Germline-derived CDR1 and CDR2 are ENHRY and SYGVKD. The CDR3 nucleotides read TGTGCCATCAGTGACAGAACAGGGGATCAGCCCCAGCATTTT. The encoded protein is CAISDRTGDQPQHF.

This clone was detected a few times. This rearrangement joins TRBV7-2 to TRBJ2-7; 10 nucleotides line up with TRBD2. Per germline, CDR1 SGHTA and CDR2 FQGNSA. Trimming cost V 3 bases and J 2 bases; bases outside gene matches: 7. The CDR3 length is 16 residues. Here the CDR3 DNA reads TGTGCCAGCAGCTTCTCCAGGACTAGCGGTGCCTACGAGCAGTACTTC. This translates into CASSFSRTSGAYEQYF.

This clone showed up just a few times. The chain links TRBV6-1 to TRBJ1-2; D remains ambiguous. Trimming cost V 3 bases and J 0 bases, with 11 bases left between them. This CDR3 has 15 amino acids. Germline lookup yields CDR1 MNHNS and CDR2 SASEGT. CDR3 in amino acids: CASSEGILANYGYTF. The CDR3 DNA reads as TGTGCCAGCAGTGAGGGCATACTAGCTAACTATGGCTACACCTTC.

This clone was observed a handful of times. This rearrangement joins TRBV30 to TRBJ2-5, with TRBD2 identical over 14 bases. V shed 3 bases, J shed 4 bases, and the junction held 19 bases outside the gene matches. The CDR3 contains 20 residues. Germline V lookup: CDR1 GTSNPN, CDR2 SVGIG (reference sequence). CDR3 amino acids: CAWRGALGLAGEGVVETQYF. In DNA, the CDR3 is TGTGCCTGGAGGGGGGCTTTGGGACTAGCGGGAGAAGGTGTGGTAGAGACCCAGTACTTC.

The chain carries TRBV28 and TRBJ2-6; D possibly corresponds to TRBD2 (7 bases). The CDR3 is 20 residues long. V gave up 7 bases and J gave up 3 bases, with 28 bases separating them. Per germline, CDR1 MDHEN and CDR2 SYDVKM. CDR3 residues: CASTGDYKGPARGGANVLTF. The CDR3 DNA reads as TGTGCCAGCACAGGGGACTACAAGGGGCCCGCTAGGGGTGGGGCCAACGTCCTGACTTTC.

This sequence joins TRBV18 and TRBJ1-6; 8 nucleotides align to TRBD1. The V and J ends lost 2 bases and 6 bases, in that order; junction bases with no gene match: 3. Per the germline V gene, CDR1 is KGHSH and CDR2 is LQKENI. The CDR3 is made up of 15 amino acids. DNA of the CDR3: TGTGCCAGCTCACCAATGGACAGGGTTAATTCACCCCTCCACTTT. Translated: CASSPMDRVNSPLHF.

In this sample, this clone turned up a few times. V gene TRBV9 combines with J gene TRBJ2-1, with TRBD2 matching over 10 bases. Germline V gene sequence: CDR1 SGDLS, CDR2 YYNGEE. CDR3 size: 15 residues. Trimming removed 4 bases from V and 9 bases from J; junction bases left unmatched: 10. The CDR3 sequence: CASSPRWLAGVEQFF. CDR3 coding DNA: TGTGCCAGCAGCCCGCGGTGGCTAGCGGGAGTTGAGCAGTTCTTC. Combining the CDR3 with reference TRBV9 and TRBJ2-1 gives the whole variable domain DSGVTQTPKHLITATGQRVTLRCSPRSGDLSVYWYQQSLDQGLQFLIQYYNGEERAKGNILERFSAQQFPDLHSELNLSSLELGDSALYFCASSPRWLAGVEQFFGPGTRLTVL.

V is TRBV10-1 and J is TRBJ2-2, with 8 bases lining up with TRBD2. The CDR3 has 11 amino acids. The junction had 2 bases not matched to a gene; V was cut back by 10 bases and J by 7 bases. The germline gives CDR1 WNHNN, CDR2 SYGVQD (reference sequence). CDR3: CATREGGELFF. The CDR3 DNA sequence: TGCGCCACCCGGGAGGGCGGGGAGCTGTTTTTT.

This chain's CDR3 is CASNERYGEAFF. CDR3 DNA sequence: TGTGCCAGTAATGAGAGGTATGGTGAAGCTTTCTTT. The V and J genes are TRBV19 and TRBJ1-1, with no clear D. The CDR3 consists of 12 residues. V dropped 7 bases and J dropped 7 bases, with 13 bases sitting between them. Germline CDR1 and CDR2: LNHDA and SQIVND (reference sequence).